The 27 T cell receptor beta chains presented below share a single source sample, sequenced in a study of siplizumab effects on memory and regulatory T cells (dated by TCRdb to about 2019). The library relied on the immunoSEQ multiplex PCR assay. Sourced from immuneACCESS, this table was stored by TCRdb with only in-frame sequences that have V and J called. A share of the clones is absent; for the studies checked, an unresolved V gene accounts for under half, and the remainder has no known explanation. The table for this sample lists about 100,000 clones; more than 85% of them were counted only once. The ten largest clones capture roughly 2.7% of the sample. The sample was CD4+ T cells sorted from blood. All receptors derive from a human donor in good health. Some clones in this sample may be carry-over from other donors' samples.

The rearrangement links TRBV2 to TRBJ2-2; the D is unclear. This CDR3 comprises 13 residues. Per germline, CDR1 SNHLY and CDR2 FYNNEI. Trimming shortened V by 6 bases and J by 9 bases, and 14 bases separated the two germline ends. DNA of the CDR3: TGTGCCAGCAGGTTGAGTGTGATCCGGGAGCTGTTTTTT. Protein: CASRLSVIRELFF.

The V and J genes are TRBV5-8 and TRBJ2-7; 7 bases map to TRBD1. The CDR3 length is 16 residues. V was pared by 4 bases and J by 3 bases, with 13 bases of the junction left unmatched. Germline V gene lookup returns CDR1 SGHTS and CDR2 YDEGEE. The CDR3 nucleotides read TGTGCCAGCAGCAGCGATCCAGGGGGAGTCGTCTACGAGCAGTACTTC. Amino acid sequence: CASSSDPGGVVYEQYF.

The gene calls are TRBV2 and TRBJ1-5; TRBD1 might be the D (5 bases). Trimming left V 5 bases short and J 7 bases short, with 15 bases between. Germline values: CDR1 SNHLY, CDR2 FYNNEI. CDR3 length equals 14 residues. This chain's CDR3 is CASSPWGRKQPQHF. In nucleotides, the CDR3 is TGTGCCAGCAGTCCCTGGGGCAGGAAACAGCCCCAGCATTTT.

The CDR3 is CASRPGVTTDTQYF. The CDR3 DNA reads TGTGCCAGCAGGCCCGGAGTTACCACAGATACGCAGTATTTT. The rearrangement links TRBV2 to TRBJ2-3; no firm D call. Trimming left V 6 bases short and J 2 bases short, with 12 bases between. The length of the CDR3 is 14 residues. CDR1 and CDR2 (germline): SNHLY, FYNNEI.

The chain joins TRBV7-9 to TRBJ2-7; D call uncertain. The CDR3 has 12 amino acids. Trimming removed 2 bases at V and 7 bases at J, with 9 bases between. Germline CDR1 reads SEHNR; CDR2 reads FQNEAQ (reference sequence). In nucleotides, the CDR3 is TGTGCCAGCAGCTTACAACGTGGGGAGCAGTACTTC. It codes for CASSLQRGEQYF.

The chain links TRBV4-2 to TRBJ2-3; no clear D. The CDR3 has 14 residues. Germline V gene sequence: CDR1 LGHNA, CDR2 YNFKEQ. Trimming left V 0 bases short and J 3 bases short, with 7 bases between. This CDR3 reads CASSQDRKTDTQYF. For the CDR3, the DNA is TGTGCCAGCAGCCAAGATCGGAAGACAGATACGCAGTATTTT.

The V call is TRBV19, the J call TRBJ2-5; D is undetermined. The CDR3 runs to 15 residues. Looked up from germline, CDR1 is LNHDA and CDR2 is SQIVND (reference sequence). Trimming left V 3 bases short and J 5 bases short, with 16 bases between. This CDR3 reads CASSMAPRSLETQYF. Written as DNA, the CDR3 is TGTGCCAGTAGTATGGCCCCGCGTAGCCTGGAGACCCAGTACTTC.

The V and J genes are TRBV2 and TRBJ2-1; 7 bases are a match to TRBD2. V shed 7 bases and J 3 bases; nucleotides not matched to a gene: 3. The germline V gene encodes CDR1 SNHLY and CDR2 FYNNEI. This CDR3 spans 13 amino acids. CDR3 residues: CASKLADYNEQFF. The CDR3 DNA reads as TGTGCCAGCAAGCTAGCGGACTACAATGAGCAGTTCTTC.

V usage is TRBV10-3 and J usage is TRBJ2-3; TRBD1 is a possible D gene (5 bases). V lost 5 bases and J lost 2, with 14 bases in between. Germline loops: CDR1 ENHRY, CDR2 SYGVKD. The CDR3 has 15 amino acids. The CDR3 DNA reads TGTGCCATCAGTTCGACAGCCTCACCCACAGATACGCAGTATTTT. This encodes CAISSTASPTDTQYF.

The chain uses TRBV7-9 and TRBJ1-2, with D perhaps matching TRBD1 (6 bases). V was shortened by 2 bases and J by 1 base, with 11 bases between the two germline ends. Per germline, CDR1 SEHNR and CDR2 FQNEAQ (reference sequence). The CDR3 contains 15 residues. The CDR3 is CASSLQKQGNYGYTF. The CDR3 region has the DNA TGTGCCAGCAGCTTACAAAAACAGGGTAACTATGGCTACACCTTC.

The V call is TRBV23-1, the J call TRBJ2-7; D uncertain. TRBV23-1 is assigned to the ORF class and has an uncertain function. Deletions cut 0 bases from V and 3 bases from J, with 21 bases between. This CDR3 contains 18 residues. The DNA for the CDR3 is TGCGCCAGCAGTCAATCGAGGATAGCTCATCCCCACTTCTACGAGCAGTACTTC. It encodes CASSQSRIAHPHFYEQYF.

J is TRBJ1-1 and V is TRBV18, with TRBD1 as a possible D gene (6 bases). V was trimmed by 4 bases and J by 2 bases, leaving 14 bases between them. CDR1 and CDR2 from the germline V gene are KGHSH and LQKENI. The CDR3 has 15 amino acids. The CDR3 coding sequence is TGTGCCAGCTCACTACAGGGCTGGGGTAACACTGAAGCTTTCTTT. Encoded protein: CASSLQGWGNTEAFF.

There are a few counts of this clone. The chain is built from TRBV2 and TRBJ2-1; D unresolved. V lost 7 bases and J 4 bases, leaving 11 bases between the germline ends. The germline V gene encodes CDR1 SNHLY and CDR2 FYNNEI. The CDR3 extends over 13 amino acids. This CDR3 reads CASKADSYNEQFF. CDR3 nucleotides: TGTGCCAGCAAAGCCGACTCATACAATGAGCAGTTCTTC.

V gene TRBV5-4 combines with J gene TRBJ2-2; TRBD2 is a possible D gene (5 bases). The CDR3 is 13 residues long. Trimming cost V 5 bases and J 6 bases, with 11 bases left between them. The germline CDR1 and CDR2 sequences are SGHNT and YYREEE (reference sequence). CDR3 region: CASSSGLSGELFF. The CDR3 DNA is TGTGCCAGCAGTTCCGGACTCTCCGGGGAGCTGTTTTTT.

The chain has TRBV6-6 and TRBJ2-3; no reliable D call. Germline V lookup: CDR1 MNHNY, CDR2 SVGAGI (reference sequence). The length of the CDR3 is 14 residues. Trimming cost V 7 bases and J 3 bases, with 14 bases left between them. CDR3 residues: CASTPRTQTDTQYF. CDR3 in DNA: TGTGCCAGCACCCCACGAACCCAGACAGATACGCAGTATTTT.

V is TRBV19 and J is TRBJ2-1, with TRBD2 matching 12 bases. The CDR3 length is 17 residues. Germline CDR1 LNHDA, CDR2 SQIVND (reference sequence). V gave up 5 bases and J gave up 7 bases; unmatched junction bases: 12. The CDR3 spells CASSLRLAGEVGNEQFF. CDR3 in DNA: TGTGCCAGTAGTCTCAGACTAGCGGGAGAGGTTGGGAATGAGCAGTTCTTC.

This clone turned up a few times. The J gene is TRBJ1-2, the V gene TRBV6-4; TRBD1 aligns across 7 bases. Germline V gene data show CDR1 as MRHNA and CDR2 as SNTAGT. The CDR3 totals 13 residues. V was clipped by 6 bases and J by 6 bases; unmatched bases: 7. The CDR3 coding sequence is TGTGCCAGCAGCCCATCGACAGGGAATGGCTACACCTTC. This sequence encodes CASSPSTGNGYTF.

This chain links TRBV10-3 with TRBJ2-1; D might be TRBD2 (5 bases). CDR1 and CDR2 (germline): ENHRY, SYGVKD. This CDR3 has 16 residues. The V end was cut by 0 bases, the J end by 2 bases, with 11 bases between. The CDR3 loop reads CAISESTGGPYNEQFF. The CDR3 nucleotides are TGTGCCATCAGTGAGTCGACCGGAGGCCCCTACAATGAGCAGTTCTTC.

V usage is TRBV6-6 and J usage is TRBJ2-1; the D gene is possibly TRBD2 (5 bases). V lost 2 bases and J 0 bases, leaving 8 bases between the germline ends. Germline V gene sequence: CDR1 MNHNY, CDR2 SVGAGI (reference sequence). This CDR3 region has 15 residues. CDR3 nucleotide sequence: TGTGCCAGCAGTTACGAGGCGGGCTCCTACAATGAGCAGTTCTTC. Translated, it gives CASSYEAGSYNEQFF.

The V gene is TRBV10-2, the J gene TRBJ2-3; 12 bases map to TRBD1. The length of the CDR3 is 15 residues. Germline trimming cut 10 bases from V and 3 bases from J; bases unmatched to any gene: 8. Germline-derived CDR1 and CDR2 are WSHSY and SAAADI. CDR3 amino acids: CAIGTGGASTDTQYF. The CDR3, as DNA: TGCGCCATTGGGACAGGGGGCGCTAGTACAGATACGCAGTATTTT.

The V and J genes are TRBV28 and TRBJ1-1; D not resolved. The CDR3 loop spans 14 amino acids. V was cut by 2 bases and J by 1 base, with 8 bases left in between. CDR1 and CDR2 from the germline V gene are MDHEN and SYDVKM. CDR3 bases: TGTGCCAGCAGTTTACTGGACGCGAACACTGAAGCTTTCTTT. This gives the protein CASSLLDANTEAFF. The full variable domain, in which reference TRBV28 and TRBJ1-1 provide the parts outside the CDR3, is DVKVTQSSRYLVKRTGEKVFLECVQDMDHENMFWYRQDPGLGLRLIYFSYDVKMKEKGDIPEGYSVSREKKERFSLILESASTNQTSMYLCASSLLDANTEAFFGQGTRLTVV.

This clone occurred once. The rearrangement uses TRBV6-5 and TRBJ2-7; 11 bases are shared with TRBD1. The CDR3 covers 13 residues. Germline values: CDR1 MNHEY, CDR2 SVGAGI. The J segment lost 3 bases and the V segment lost 10 bases, leaving 5 bases of the junction unmatched. The CDR3 DNA reads as TGTGCCACCACCGGGACAGGGGGCTACGAGCAGTACTTC. This sequence encodes CATTGTGGYEQYF.

This clone was seen only once. This chain connects TRBV6-1 to TRBJ2-7, with 7 nucleotides matching TRBD1. V was pared by 4 bases and J by 2 bases, with 5 bases of the junction left unmatched. This CDR3 has 14 amino acids. Germline V gives CDR1 MNHNS, CDR2 SASEGT. Here the CDR3 reads CASSVRQGPYEQYF. The CDR3 DNA follows: TGTGCCAGCAGTGTTAGACAGGGCCCCTACGAGCAGTACTTC.

The chain employs TRBV29-1 and TRBJ2-4; the D gene is possibly TRBD1 (6 bases). CDR1 is SQVTM, CDR2 ANQGSEA, per germline. The CDR3 runs 13 residues. V lost 2 bases, J lost 1 base, and 6 bases lay in between. The DNA of the CDR3 is TGCAGCGTTGAACAGGGGGCCAAAAACATTCAGTACTTC. Its translation is CSVEQGAKNIQYF.

The V call is TRBV2, the J call TRBJ1-1; D is undetermined. V lost 3 bases to trimming and J lost 3 bases, with 8 bases between them. This CDR3 contains 13 residues. Germline-derived CDR1 and CDR2 are SNHLY and FYNNEI. In DNA form, the CDR3 reads TGTGCCAGCAGTGATTTTCCGGACACTGAAGCTTTCTTT. Translating gives CASSDFPDTEAFF.

This chain joins TRBV30 and TRBJ2-1, with TRBD1 identical over 7 bases. The CDR3 contains 13 residues. Germline CDR1 and CDR2: GTSNPN and SVGIG (reference sequence). The V gene end was trimmed by 3 bases and the J gene end by 15 bases; junction bases not matched to a gene: 14. CDR3 DNA sequence: TGTGCCTGGAGCGCCCTGTCCGCTGCAGGGGGGTTCTTC. Protein product: CAWSALSAAGGFF.

This rearrangement joins TRBV20-1 to TRBJ2-5, with a possible D match to TRBD1 (5 bases). CDR1 is DFQATT and CDR2 is SNEGSKA in the germline V gene (reference sequence). Trimming took 6 bases from V and 3 from J, leaving 8 bases between them. This CDR3 is 11 amino acids long. The CDR3 region is CSARAEETQYF. The CDR3 bases are TGCAGTGCCAGGGCGGAAGAGACCCAGTACTTC.